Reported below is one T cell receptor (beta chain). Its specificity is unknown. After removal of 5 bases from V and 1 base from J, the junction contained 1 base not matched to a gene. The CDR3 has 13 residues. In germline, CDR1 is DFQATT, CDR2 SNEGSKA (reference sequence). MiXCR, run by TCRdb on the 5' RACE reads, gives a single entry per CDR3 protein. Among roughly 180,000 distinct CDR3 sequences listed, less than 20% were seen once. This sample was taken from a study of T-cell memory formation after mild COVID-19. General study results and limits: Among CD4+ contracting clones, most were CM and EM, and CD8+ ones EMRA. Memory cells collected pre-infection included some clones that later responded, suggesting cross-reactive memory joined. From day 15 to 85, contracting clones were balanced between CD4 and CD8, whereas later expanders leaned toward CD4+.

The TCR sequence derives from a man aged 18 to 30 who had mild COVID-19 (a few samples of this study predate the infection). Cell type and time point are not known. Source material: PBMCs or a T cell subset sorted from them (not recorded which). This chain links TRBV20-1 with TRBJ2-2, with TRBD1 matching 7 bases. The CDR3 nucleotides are TGCAGTGCTCGACAGGGGAACACCGGGGAGCTGTTTTTT. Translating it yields CSARQGNTGELFF.